This T cell receptor beta chain was identified during a study of circulating and synovial CD4+ cells in juvenile arthritis. As to this clone: Its specificity is unknown.

Study outcomes and limitations: Circulating pathogenic-like lymphocytes shared a substantially higher fraction of CDR3 sequences with synovium than bulk blood. The pathogenic-like versus bulk T cell difference escaped Vbeta family analysis. CPL versus bulk CD4 samples: T cell genome counts differed by at least an order of magnitude.

Sequenced by immunoSEQ multiplex PCR; TCRdb stores in-frame clones only, minus some. The repertoire includes some 16,000 clones, about 90% of them detected once, and approximately 0.73% sits in the top ten. The CDR3 spans 14 residues. Germline V gene sequence: CDR1 MNHNY, CDR2 SVGAGI (reference sequence). Germline trimming cut 6 bases from V and 2 bases from J; bases unmatched to any gene: 6. Samples derive from patients with active juvenile idiopathic arthritis. The chain employs TRBV6-6 and TRBJ2-7; TRBD2 agrees at 8 bases. This clonotype was sampled from a human donor with juvenile idiopathic arthritis. Input material: CD4+ T cells from blood. CDR3 in amino acids: CASRTGTRAYEQYF. As DNA, the CDR3 is TGTGCCAGCAGGACCGGGACTAGAGCCTACGAGCAGTACTTC.